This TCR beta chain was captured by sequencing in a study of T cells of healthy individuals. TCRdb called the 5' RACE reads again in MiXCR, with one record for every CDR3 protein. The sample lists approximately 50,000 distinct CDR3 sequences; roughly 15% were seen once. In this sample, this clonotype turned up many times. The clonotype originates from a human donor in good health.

The CDR3 DNA reads TGTGCCAGCAGCCAGGACTGGTACAATGAGCAGTTCTTC. It encodes CASSQDWYNEQFF. V is TRBV3-1 and J is TRBJ2-1; D perhaps matches TRBD2 (5 bases). CDR1 LGHDT and CDR2 YNNKEL come from the germline V gene (reference sequence). Deletions cut 3 bases from V and 4 bases from J, with 7 bases between. The CDR3 runs to 13 residues.